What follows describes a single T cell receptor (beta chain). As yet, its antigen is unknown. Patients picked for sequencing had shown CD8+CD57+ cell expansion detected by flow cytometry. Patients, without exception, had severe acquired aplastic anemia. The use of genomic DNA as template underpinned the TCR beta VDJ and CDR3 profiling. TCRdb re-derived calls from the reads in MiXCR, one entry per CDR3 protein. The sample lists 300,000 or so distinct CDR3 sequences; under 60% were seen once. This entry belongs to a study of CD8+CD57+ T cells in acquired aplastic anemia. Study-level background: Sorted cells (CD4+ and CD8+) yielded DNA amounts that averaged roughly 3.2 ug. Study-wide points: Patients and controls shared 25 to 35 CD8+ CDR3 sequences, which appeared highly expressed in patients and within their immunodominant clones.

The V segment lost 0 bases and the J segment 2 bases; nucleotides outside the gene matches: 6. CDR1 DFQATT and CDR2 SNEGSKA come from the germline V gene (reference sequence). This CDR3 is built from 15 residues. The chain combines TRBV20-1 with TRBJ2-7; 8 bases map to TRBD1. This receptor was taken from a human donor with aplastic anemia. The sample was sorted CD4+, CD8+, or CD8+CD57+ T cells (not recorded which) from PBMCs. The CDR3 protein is CSARDVGQVTYEQYF. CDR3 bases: TGCAGTGCTAGAGATGTGGGACAGGTGACCTACGAGCAGTACTTC.